This section outlines one TCR beta chain sequence together with its context. Its antigen is undetermined. Indicated time point: baseline pretreatment blood. Treatment indicated: 15 Gy SBRT to primary tumor, nephrectomy 4 weeks later. CDR1 is SGHRS and CDR2 is YFSETQ in the germline V gene. The CDR3 is 13 residues long. The ends lost 7 bases at V and 4 bases at J; junction bases unmatched: 0. The sample belongs to a study of radiation and T cells in renal cell carcinoma. Study context: Nephrectomy followed 15 Gy stereotactic body radiation by 4 weeks.

Notes on the study in general: Top tumor clonotypes rose in blood 2 weeks post-radiation, then contracted.

Produced via immunoSEQ multiplex PCR; TCRdb's table is partial and in-frame only. The sample shows more than 95,000 clones, around 83% of them seen only once. The sequencing here drew on blood, taken from a patient whose treatment included radiotherapy and nephrectomy. The gene calls are TRBV5-1 and TRBJ1-3; 12 bases line up with TRBD1. This sequence was found in a woman aged 60-75 years with renal cell carcinoma. The CDR3 protein is CASGTGGGNTIYF. CDR3 sequence (DNA): TGCGCCAGCGGGACAGGGGGCGGAAACACCATATATTTT.